One T cell receptor beta chain is described in this entry. Its recognized antigen is unknown. The input lacks base qualities; no much larger clone sits a single base away. The CDR3 runs 17 amino acids, cysteine and phenylalanine included. Only the CDR3 part of the read is kept: 51 bases, read in frame from the first base. Deletion took 4 bases off V and 6 bases off J, with a span of 28 bases between the germline ends. The CDR1 and CDR2 encoded by the germline V gene are SQVTM and ANQGSEA. The entry originates in a study of beta chain features in type 1 diabetes (dated by TCRdb to 2017 to 2018). In terms of the full investigation: No differences in mean age, gender distribution, total cell number or subset yield were found between patients and healthy donors. Regulatory and stem cell-like memory subsets were isolated from only 8 patients and about eight healthy donors, whereas naive and central memory subsets came from all 28 donors. A total of some 100,000,000 sorted cells were examined across all samples, and a strong correlation was observed between cell number per subset and RNA yield. The study compared TCRB repertoires of sorted circulating CD4+ T cell subsets between recently diagnosed type 1 diabetes patients and matched healthy donors.

Overall study outcomes, separate from this receptor: A moderate but significant shortening of TCRB CDR3 length was observed in type 1 diabetes patients in all four CD4+ subsets. Patients with type 1 diabetes made fewer insertions and deleted more nucleotides at VDJ recombination sites, implying thymic rearrangement abnormalities. PCR may preferentially amplify shorter templates, but because patient and control samples were amplified and corrected together, any resulting skew would affect both groups equally. HLA sub-analyses involved small numbers of individuals, so any influence of HLA type on TCRB rearrangement remained unresolved. Naive, central memory and regulatory TCRB repertoires appeared more similar among patients than among healthy donors. Because cDNA rather than genomic DNA was sequenced, highly expressing activated cells could have been over-represented, although no difference in activation and CD3 levels was found between groups.

The High Capacity cDNA Reverse Transcription Kit was used to reverse transcribe all of the isolated RNA, meaning that expressed TCRB transcripts were what got sequenced. Deep immunoSEQ sequencing was applied to naive, central memory and regulatory T cell samples, giving an average of about 3.8 million total reads per sample. After sorted cells were lysed in RLT buffer, RNA was extracted with DNase-treated RNeasy Micro or Mini kits, with the choice depending on cell number. Each cell subset was processed on its own to prevent cross-contamination, while patient and healthy donor samples were processed together. The immunoSEQ multiplex PCR was used to amplify TCRB sequences from cDNA, generating 87-bp fragments that spanned the CDR3 region. The amplicons were sequenced using the Illumina HiSeq platform. In the original analysis: Synthetic template baselines were used to correct PCR bias computationally, reads within Hamming distance 2 were collapsed together, and singletons that could not be merged were discarded. Reads were aligned to IMGT to assign V, D and J genes, CDR3 length, and insertions or deletions at six rearrangement sites. Within each subset, clonotype counts were normalized to the number of sorted cells before true diversity and Gini coefficients were calculated with the tcR R package. The overlap coefficient, calculated on TCRB nucleotide sequences, was used to measure repertoire sharing. Out-of-frame TCRB sequences from naive cells were analyzed as a proxy for the pre-selection repertoire. Held by TCRdb, this immuneACCESS table contains in-frame sequences only and omits some clones. Under half of the omission traces to an unresolved V gene where checked; the cause of the rest is unknown. That table supplies the V and J calls and clone size; D and trimming were determined from the DNA. Recorded for this sample are around 250,000 clones; 68% of them occurred a single time. 0.053% of the sample is held by the ten biggest clonotypes.

A single peripheral blood draw of around 120 mL on average was collected from each donor into heparinised tubes. Naive, central memory, regulatory and stem cell-like memory CD4+ T cells were sorted on a BD FACSAria II using a panel including CD45RO, CCR7, CD25, CD127, CD95 and CD27. A purity above 95% was achieved for all sorted populations. Right away, PBMCs were isolated by Lymphoprep density gradient centrifugation and were stained directly, with no culture step. To minimize batch effects, samples were stained and sorted in pairs, one healthy donor with one patient per experiment. The sequence derives from a man aged 25 to 40 in good health. The sample was naive CD4+ T cells from blood. The intended sense of this specimen's cell subset or site label: true naive CD4+ T cells. In this chain, TRBV29-1 is recombined with TRBJ2-7, with an unclear D gene assignment. The DNA sequence is TGCAGCGTTGGAAATTATGTCTTGGCAGCTATCGGGCTCGAGCAGTACTTC. The encoded protein is CSVGNYVLAAIGLEQYF.